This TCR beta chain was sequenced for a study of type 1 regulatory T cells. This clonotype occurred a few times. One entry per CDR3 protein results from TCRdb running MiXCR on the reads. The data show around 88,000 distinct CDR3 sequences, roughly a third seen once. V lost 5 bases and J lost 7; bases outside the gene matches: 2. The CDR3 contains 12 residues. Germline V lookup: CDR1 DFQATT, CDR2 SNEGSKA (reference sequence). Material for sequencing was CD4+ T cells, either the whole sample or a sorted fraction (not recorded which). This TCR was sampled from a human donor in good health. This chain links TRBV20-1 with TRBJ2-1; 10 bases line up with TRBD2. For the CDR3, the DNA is TGCAGTGCTGCTAGCGGGAGTAATGAGCAGTTCTTC. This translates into CSAASGSNEQFF.